The 18 T cell receptor beta chains below come from one sample, sequenced in a study of blood T cell repertoires in COVID-19. Generated by immunoSEQ multiplex PCR, the TCRdb table keeps only in-frame clones and is missing some. In the table there are about 220,000 clones, roughly 86% of which are singletons. Source material: peripheral blood. These receptors were obtained from a woman aged 25-40 years who had recovered from COVID-19.

This clone was seen just once. The rearrangement links TRBV3-1 (or the pseudogene TRBV3-2) to TRBJ1-1, with 7 bases fitting TRBD1. Per the germline V gene, CDR1 is LGHDT and CDR2 is YNNKEL (reference sequence). This CDR3 contains 16 residues. The trim removed 1 base at V and 5 bases at J, leaving 10 bases unmatched. The CDR3 sequence is CASSQGRGRGITEAFF. The DNA for the CDR3 is TGTGCCAGCAGCCAAGGAAGGGGGCGGGGAATTACTGAAGCTTTCTTT.

This clone is a singleton in its sample. The V call is TRBV4-1, the J call TRBJ1-1; no definite D call. The CDR3 runs to 15 residues. The V gene lost 0 bases and the J gene lost 10 bases, with 18 bases spanning the gap. Germline V gene data show CDR1 as MGHRA and CDR2 as YSYEKL. The chain's CDR3 is CASSQDLTPGQVAFF. The CDR3 DNA follows: TGCGCCAGCAGCCAAGATCTTACACCAGGCCAGGTAGCTTTCTTT.

The rearrangement links TRBV10-2 to TRBJ1-5; D is perhaps TRBD1 (6 bases). The CDR3 is 17 amino acids. V dropped 2 bases and J dropped 4 bases, with 18 bases sitting between them. CDR1 is WSHSY, CDR2 SAAADI, per germline. Here the CDR3 reads CASSEGGGPRGNQPQHF. In nucleotides, the CDR3 is TGCGCCAGCAGTGAGGGGGGGGGTCCCAGGGGTAATCAGCCCCAGCATTTT.

The chain recombines TRBV5-1 with TRBJ2-5; a weak D match, TRBD1 (6 bases). V was trimmed by 0 bases and J by 2 bases, leaving 11 bases between them. The CDR3 sequence is 15 residues long. Germline V lookup: CDR1 SGHRS, CDR2 YFSETQ. This CDR3 reads CASSLGGRWQETQYF. In DNA form, the CDR3 reads TGCGCCAGCAGCTTGGGGGGGCGGTGGCAAGAGACCCAGTACTTC.

The chain links TRBV14 to TRBJ2-2, with 8 bases matching TRBD1. V trimming: 1 base; J trimming: 6 bases; junction bases outside the gene matches: 7. Looked up from germline, CDR1 is SGHDN and CDR2 is FVKESK. This CDR3 comprises 16 residues. CDR3 coding DNA: TGTGCCAGCAGCCAAGGACAGGGGAGTCGAGCCGGGGAGCTGTTTTTT. It translates to CASSQGQGSRAGELFF.

This clone turned up a few times. This chain uses TRBV30 with TRBJ2-7; the D is unclear. The CDR3 is made up of 12 amino acids. Germline values: CDR1 GTSNPN, CDR2 SVGIG (reference sequence). V shed 0 bases and J shed 3 bases, with 6 bases lying between them. CDR3 in DNA: TGTGCCTGGAGTGTAAGCAACTACGAGCAGTACTTC. This sequence encodes CAWSVSNYEQYF.

This chain uses TRBV14 with TRBJ2-7, with TRBD1 matching 7 bases. CDR1 and CDR2 from the germline V gene are SGHDN and FVKESK. V dropped 4 bases and J dropped 4; count of bases not matched to a gene: 7. The CDR3 is 14 residues long. CDR3 in amino acids: CASSRRQGQYEQYF. Here the CDR3 DNA reads TGTGCCAGCAGCCGACGACAGGGACAGTACGAGCAGTACTTC.

The gene calls are TRBV20-1 and TRBJ2-1; 7 bases line up with TRBD2. Trimming removed 3 bases from V and 6 bases from J; junction bases left unmatched: 8. The CDR3 is made up of 14 amino acids. Germline V gene sequence: CDR1 DFQATT, CDR2 SNEGSKA (reference sequence). CDR3 bases: TGCAGTGCTAGTTGGGGGGGGTTTGTCAATGAGCAGTTCTTC. Translating it yields CSASWGGFVNEQFF.

The chain joins TRBV9 to TRBJ1-1, with D possibly TRBD1 on 5 matching bases. CDR1 and CDR2 from the germline V gene are SGDLS and YYNGEE. There are 15 residues in the CDR3. Trimming removed 0 bases from V and 4 bases from J, with 13 bases in between. The CDR3 region has the DNA TGTGCCAGCAGCGTAGGAGGGGAGGAGGGCACTGAAGCTTTCTTT. Translating it yields CASSVGGEEGTEAFF. Supplemented by reference TRBV9 and TRBJ1-1, the full variable domain reads DSGVTQTPKHLITATGQRVTLRCSPRSGDLSVYWYQQSLDQGLQFLIQYYNGEERAKGNILERFSAQQFPDLHSELNLSSLELGDSALYFCASSVGGEEGTEAFFGQGTRLTVV.

The sample holds a few counts of this clone. The chain is built from TRBV3-1 (or the pseudogene TRBV3-2) and TRBJ1-6; 7 nucleotides agree with TRBD1. From germline, CDR1 is LGHDT and CDR2 YNNKEL (reference sequence). This CDR3 has 15 amino acids. With 3 bases clipped from V and 7 bases from J, the junction kept 6 bases outside the gene matches. The CDR3 sequence is CASSQRGQLNSPLHF. The CDR3, as DNA: TGTGCCAGCAGCCAGAGGGGACAGCTCAATTCACCCCTCCACTTT.

This clone has just one count. The chain uses TRBV4-1 and TRBJ2-3, with no clear D. The V and J ends lost 4 bases and 4 bases respectively, with 21 bases between them. The CDR3 has 17 amino acids. Looked up from germline, CDR1 is MGHRA and CDR2 is YSYEKL. The DNA of the CDR3 is TGCGCCAGCAGCCCTATCGGAACAGTGCAGGTGGCAGATACGCAGTATTTT. Amino acids: CASSPIGTVQVADTQYF.

V and J are TRBV6-2 or TRBV6-3 and TRBJ1-5; D uncertain. CDR1 MNHEY and CDR2 SVGEGT come from the germline V gene. Trimming pared 0 bases from V and 3 bases from J, leaving 21 bases between. This CDR3 has 19 residues. The CDR3 bases are TGTGCCAGCAGTTACTCGAGGAGACCGGGATCCATCTTCAATCAGCCCCAGCATTTT. Translated: CASSYSRRPGSIFNQPQHF.

The chain joins TRBV28 to TRBJ2-7, with 15 bases fitting TRBD2. CDR1 is MDHEN, CDR2 SYDVKM, per germline. The junction had 19 bases not matched to a gene; V was cut back by 6 bases and J by 7 bases. The CDR3 is 19 amino acids. The CDR3 protein is CASRRWTSGGARDLDEQYF. The CDR3 DNA sequence: TGTGCCAGCAGGCGTTGGACTAGCGGGGGGGCCAGGGACCTCGATGAGCAGTACTTC.

This clone was seen a handful of times. The chain is built from TRBV2 and TRBJ1-2; D ambiguous. The CDR3 sequence is 15 residues long. Germline-derived CDR1 and CDR2 are SNHLY and FYNNEI. Trimming removed 3 bases at V and 2 bases at J, with 13 bases between. The CDR3 here is CASSDSPNLNYGYTF. CDR3 nucleotides: TGTGCCAGCAGTGACAGTCCGAACCTCAACTATGGCTACACCTTC.

The chain links TRBV13 to TRBJ2-7; TRBD2 might be the D (6 bases). Germline CDR1 PRHDT, CDR2 FYEKMQ (reference sequence). The V end lost 1 base, the J end lost 1 base, and 8 bases lay between the germline ends. The CDR3 runs 14 residues. The CDR3 reads CASSLAGDSYEQYF. CDR3 coding DNA: TGTGCCAGCAGCTTAGCGGGGGATTCCTACGAGCAGTACTTC.

The chain employs TRBV3-1 (or the pseudogene TRBV3-2) and TRBJ1-2; D ambiguous. V gave up 1 base and J gave up 8 bases, with 17 bases separating them. From germline, CDR1 is LGHDT and CDR2 YNNKEL (reference sequence). The CDR3 has 15 residues. The CDR3 loop is CASSQVADLSVGYTF. The CDR3 DNA is TGTGCCAGCAGCCAAGTTGCTGATCTATCCGTAGGCTACACCTTC.

The chain is built from TRBV10-3 and TRBJ1-5; a possible D gene is TRBD1 (5 bases). The V gene lost 4 bases and the J gene lost 6 bases, with 7 bases spanning the gap. The CDR3 is 12 residues long. Germline V CDR1 and CDR2: ENHRY, SYGVKD. The CDR3 bases are TGTGCCATCAGTGGGGGGGGTCAGCCCCAGCATTTT. Its protein product is CAISGGGQPQHF.

This clone appeared once. The rearrangement uses TRBV7-9 and TRBJ1-2, with D unclear. Germline CDR1 reads SEHNR; CDR2 reads FQNEAQ (reference sequence). V was cut by 5 bases and J by 8 bases, with 15 bases left in between. The length of the CDR3 is 13 residues. The CDR3 region is CASSPGSFHGYTF. Here the CDR3 DNA reads TGTGCCAGCAGCCCCGGGTCCTTTCACGGCTACACCTTC.